This T cell receptor (beta chain) appears in the sequencing data of a study of blood T cell repertoires in COVID-19. Study-wide background: Sites in the United States, Italy and Spain provided acute and convalescent COVID-19 samples.

Germline V gene data show CDR1 as SQVTM and CDR2 as ANQGSEA. Deletions cut 4 bases from V and 9 bases from J, with 16 bases between. There are 13 residues in the CDR3. Original methodology: Estimated nucleated cell counts came from reference gene primer amplification. Sequencing used immunoSEQ multiplex PCR; TCRdb keeps in-frame clones, though not all of them. V, J and clone size were drawn from that table, and D and trimming were deduced from the DNA. The table lists 200,000 to 250,000 clones, around 84% of them singletons, with around 6.5% in the top ten. The sequence came from a man at least 80 years old with acute or convalescent COVID-19. The sequenced material came from peripheral blood. V is TRBV29-1 and J is TRBJ1-5; no reliable D call. Written as DNA, the CDR3 is TGCAGCGTTGCCTCCGCTGGTATCGGGCCCCAGCATTTT. This encodes CSVASAGIGPQHF. The full variable domain, rest sourced from reference TRBV29-1 and TRBJ1-5, is SAVISQKPSRDICQRGTSLTIQCQVDSQVTMMFWYRQQPGQSLTLIATANQGSEATYESGFVIDKFPISRPNLTFSTLTVSNMSPEDSSIYLCSVASAGIGPQHFGDGTRLSIL.